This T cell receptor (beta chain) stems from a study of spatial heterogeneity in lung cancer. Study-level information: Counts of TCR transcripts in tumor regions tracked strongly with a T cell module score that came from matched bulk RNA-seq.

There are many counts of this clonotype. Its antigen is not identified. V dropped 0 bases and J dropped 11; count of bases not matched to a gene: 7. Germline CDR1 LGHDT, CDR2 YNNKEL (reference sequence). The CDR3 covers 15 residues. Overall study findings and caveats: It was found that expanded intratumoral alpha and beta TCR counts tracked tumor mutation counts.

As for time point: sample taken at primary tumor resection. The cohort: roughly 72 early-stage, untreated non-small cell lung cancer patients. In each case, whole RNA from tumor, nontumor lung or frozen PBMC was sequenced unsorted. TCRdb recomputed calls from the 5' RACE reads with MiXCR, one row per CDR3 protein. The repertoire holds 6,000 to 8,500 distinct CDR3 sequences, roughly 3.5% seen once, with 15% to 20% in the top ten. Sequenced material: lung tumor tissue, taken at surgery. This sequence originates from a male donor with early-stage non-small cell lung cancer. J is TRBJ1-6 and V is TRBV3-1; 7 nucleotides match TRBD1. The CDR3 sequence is CASSQDSGGSPPLHF. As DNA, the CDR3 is TGTGCCAGCAGCCAAGATTCAGGGGGTTCTCCACCCCTCCACTTT.